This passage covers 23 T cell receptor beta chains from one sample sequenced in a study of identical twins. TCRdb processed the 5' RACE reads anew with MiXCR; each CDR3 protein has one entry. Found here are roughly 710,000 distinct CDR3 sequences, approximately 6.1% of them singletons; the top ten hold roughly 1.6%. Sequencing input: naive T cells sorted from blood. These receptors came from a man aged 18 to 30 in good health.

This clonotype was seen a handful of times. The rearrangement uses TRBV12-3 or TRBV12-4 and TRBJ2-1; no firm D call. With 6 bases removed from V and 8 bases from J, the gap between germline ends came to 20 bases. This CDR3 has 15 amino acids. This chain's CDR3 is CASRPLSSTLDEQFF. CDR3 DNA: TGTGCCAGCAGACCCCTGAGCAGTACCCTCGATGAGCAGTTCTTC.

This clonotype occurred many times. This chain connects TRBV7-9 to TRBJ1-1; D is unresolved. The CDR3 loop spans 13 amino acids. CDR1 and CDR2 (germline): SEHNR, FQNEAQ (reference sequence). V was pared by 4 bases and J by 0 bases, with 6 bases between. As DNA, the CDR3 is TGTGCCAGCAGCTCACAAATGAACACTGAAGCTTTCTTT. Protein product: CASSSQMNTEAFF.

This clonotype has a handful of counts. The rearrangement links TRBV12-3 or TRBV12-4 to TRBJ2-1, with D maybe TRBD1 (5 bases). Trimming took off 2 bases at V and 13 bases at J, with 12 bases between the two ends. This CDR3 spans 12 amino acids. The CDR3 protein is CASSLWGGRQFF. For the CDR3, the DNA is TGTGCCAGCAGTTTATGGGGCGGCCGCCAGTTCTTC.

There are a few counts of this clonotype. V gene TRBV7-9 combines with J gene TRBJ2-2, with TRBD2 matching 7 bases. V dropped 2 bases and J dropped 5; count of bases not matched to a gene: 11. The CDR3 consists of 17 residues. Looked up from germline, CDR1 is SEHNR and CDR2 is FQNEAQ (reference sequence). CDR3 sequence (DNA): TGTGCCAGCAGCTTAAAGGATCTAGCGGAGATAACCGGGGAGCTGTTTTTT. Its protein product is CASSLKDLAEITGELFF. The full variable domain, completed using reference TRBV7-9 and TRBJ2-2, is DTGVSQNPRHKITKRGQNVTFRCDPISEHNRLYWYRQTLGQGPEFLTYFQNEAQLEKSRLLSDRFSAERPKGSFSTLEIQRTEQGDSAMYLCASSLKDLAEITGELFFGEGSRLTVL.

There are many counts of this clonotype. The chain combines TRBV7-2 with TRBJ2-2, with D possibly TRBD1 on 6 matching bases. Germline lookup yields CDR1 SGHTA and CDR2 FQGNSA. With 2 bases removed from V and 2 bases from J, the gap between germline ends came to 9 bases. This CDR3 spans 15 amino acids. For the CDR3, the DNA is TGTGCCAGCAGCTTATGGGACATTAACACCGGGGAGCTGTTTTTT. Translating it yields CASSLWDINTGELFF.

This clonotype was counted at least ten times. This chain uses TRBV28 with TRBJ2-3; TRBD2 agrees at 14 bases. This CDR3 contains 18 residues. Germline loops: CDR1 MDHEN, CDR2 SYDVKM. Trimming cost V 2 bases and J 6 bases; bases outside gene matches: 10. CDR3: CASSLPSTSGRASDTQYF. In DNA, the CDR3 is TGTGCCAGCAGTTTACCCTCGACTAGCGGGAGGGCCAGCGATACGCAGTATTTT.

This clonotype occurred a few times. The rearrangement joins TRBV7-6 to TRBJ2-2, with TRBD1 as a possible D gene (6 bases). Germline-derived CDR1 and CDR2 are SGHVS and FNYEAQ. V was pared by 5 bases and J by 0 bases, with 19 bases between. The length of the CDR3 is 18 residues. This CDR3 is CASSPPHRAPANTGELFF. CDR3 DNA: TGTGCCAGCAGCCCACCTCACAGGGCACCAGCGAACACCGGGGAGCTGTTTTTT.

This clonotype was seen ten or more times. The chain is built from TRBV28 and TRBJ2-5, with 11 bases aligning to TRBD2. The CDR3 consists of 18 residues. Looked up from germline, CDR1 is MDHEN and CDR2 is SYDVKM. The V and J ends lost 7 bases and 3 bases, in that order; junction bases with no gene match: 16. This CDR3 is CASKKYYTKGLAEETQYF. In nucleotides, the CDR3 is TGTGCCAGCAAAAAATATTATACTAAGGGACTAGCGGAAGAGACCCAGTACTTC.

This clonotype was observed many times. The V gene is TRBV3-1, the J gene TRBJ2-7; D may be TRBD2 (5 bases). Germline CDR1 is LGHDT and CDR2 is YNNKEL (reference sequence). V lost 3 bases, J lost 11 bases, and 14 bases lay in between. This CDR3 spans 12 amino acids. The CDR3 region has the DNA TGTGCCAGCAGCCACCCCGAGGGAGAGAAGTACTTC. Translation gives CASSHPEGEKYF.

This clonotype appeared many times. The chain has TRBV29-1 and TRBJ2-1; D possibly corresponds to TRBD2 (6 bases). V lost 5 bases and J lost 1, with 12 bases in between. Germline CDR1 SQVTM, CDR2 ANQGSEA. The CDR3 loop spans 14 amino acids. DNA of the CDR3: TGCAGCGTTTCGGGAGTTGAGTCCTACAATGAGCAGTTCTTC. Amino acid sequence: CSVSGVESYNEQFF.

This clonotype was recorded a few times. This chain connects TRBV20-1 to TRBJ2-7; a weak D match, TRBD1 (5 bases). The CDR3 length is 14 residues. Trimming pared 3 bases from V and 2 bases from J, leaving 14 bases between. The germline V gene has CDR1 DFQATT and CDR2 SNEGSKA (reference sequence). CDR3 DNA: TGCAGTGCTAGGTTAGGGGCGTCCCCCTACGAGCAGTACTTC. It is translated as CSARLGASPYEQYF.

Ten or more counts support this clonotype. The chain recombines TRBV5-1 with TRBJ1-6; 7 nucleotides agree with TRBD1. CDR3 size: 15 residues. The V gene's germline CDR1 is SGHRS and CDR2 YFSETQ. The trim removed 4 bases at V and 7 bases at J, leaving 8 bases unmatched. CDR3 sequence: CASSPDGTDNSPLHF. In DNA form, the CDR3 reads TGCGCCAGCAGCCCGGACGGGACAGACAATTCACCCCTCCACTTT.

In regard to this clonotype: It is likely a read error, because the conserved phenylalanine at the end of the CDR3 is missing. The CDR3 loop reads CATSEELADTQYL. The DNA for the CDR3 is TGTGCCACCAGTGAAGAACTAGCAGATACGCAGTATCTT. This rearrangement joins TRBV24-1 to TRBJ2-3; tentative D call: TRBD2 (5 bases). Germline V gives CDR1 KGHDR, CDR2 SFDVKD. The CDR3 has 13 amino acids. V lost 4 bases, J lost 4 bases, and 8 bases lay in between.

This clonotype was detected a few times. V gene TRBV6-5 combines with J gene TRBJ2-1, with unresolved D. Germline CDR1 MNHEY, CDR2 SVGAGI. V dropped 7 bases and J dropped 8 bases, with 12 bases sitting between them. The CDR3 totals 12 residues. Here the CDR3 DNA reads TGTGCCAGCACGACGGAGTGGGATGAGCAGTTCTTC. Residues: CASTTEWDEQFF.

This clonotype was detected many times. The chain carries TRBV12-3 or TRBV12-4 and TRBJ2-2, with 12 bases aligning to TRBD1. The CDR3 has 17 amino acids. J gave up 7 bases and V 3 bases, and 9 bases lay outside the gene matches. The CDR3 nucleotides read TGTGCCAGCAGTTTCCCCCGGGACAGGGGGCCGGGCGGGGAGCTGTTTTTT. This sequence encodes CASSFPRDRGPGGELFF.

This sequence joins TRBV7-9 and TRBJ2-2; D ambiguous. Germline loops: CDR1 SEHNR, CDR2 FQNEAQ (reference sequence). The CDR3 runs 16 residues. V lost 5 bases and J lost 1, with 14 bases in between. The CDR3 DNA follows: TGTGCCAGCAGCCCCATACCAGAAAGGAACACCGGGGAGCTGTTTTTT. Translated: CASSPIPERNTGELFF.

The CDR3 here is CSARTTPGDGYTF. DNA of the CDR3: TGCAGTGCAAGGACAACCCCGGGAGATGGCTACACCTTC. The chain carries TRBV20-1 and TRBJ1-2, with D possibly TRBD1 on 5 matching bases. The CDR3 is 13 residues long. Germline CDR1 and CDR2: DFQATT and SNEGSKA (reference sequence). Trimming took off 6 bases at V and 6 bases at J, with 17 bases between the two ends.

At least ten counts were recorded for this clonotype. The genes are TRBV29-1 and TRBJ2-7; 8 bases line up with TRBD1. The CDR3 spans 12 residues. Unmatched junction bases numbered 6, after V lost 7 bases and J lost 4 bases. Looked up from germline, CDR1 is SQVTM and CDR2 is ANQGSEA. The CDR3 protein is CSASGTGYEQYF. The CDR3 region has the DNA TGCAGCGCCTCCGGGACAGGTTACGAGCAGTACTTC.

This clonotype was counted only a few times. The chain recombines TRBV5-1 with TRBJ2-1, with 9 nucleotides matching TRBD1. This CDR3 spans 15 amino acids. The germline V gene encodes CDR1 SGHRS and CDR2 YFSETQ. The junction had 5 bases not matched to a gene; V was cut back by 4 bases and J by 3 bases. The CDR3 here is CASSITGGLYNEQFF. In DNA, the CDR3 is TGCGCCAGCAGCATAACAGGGGGCCTCTACAATGAGCAGTTCTTC.

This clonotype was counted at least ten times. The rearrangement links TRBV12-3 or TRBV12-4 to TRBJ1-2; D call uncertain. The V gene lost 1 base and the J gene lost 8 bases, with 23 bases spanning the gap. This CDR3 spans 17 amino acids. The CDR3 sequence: CASSLVSGIGPYGGYTF. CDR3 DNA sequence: TGTGCCAGCAGTTTAGTTTCTGGGATAGGGCCCTATGGGGGCTACACCTTC.

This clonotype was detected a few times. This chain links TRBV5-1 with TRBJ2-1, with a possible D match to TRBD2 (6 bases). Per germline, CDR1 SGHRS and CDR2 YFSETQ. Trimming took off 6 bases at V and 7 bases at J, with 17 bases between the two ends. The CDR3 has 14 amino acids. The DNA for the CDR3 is TGCGCCAGCAAATTGGGAAGCGGGCCAAATGAGCAGTTCTTC. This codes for CASKLGSGPNEQFF.

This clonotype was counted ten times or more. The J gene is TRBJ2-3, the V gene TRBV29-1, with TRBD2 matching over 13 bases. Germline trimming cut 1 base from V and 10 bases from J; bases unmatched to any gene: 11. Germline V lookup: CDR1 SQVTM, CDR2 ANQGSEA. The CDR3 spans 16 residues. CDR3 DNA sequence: TGCAGCGTTGAAGGGACTAGCGGGAGCTCCCCAGCGTCGCAGTATTTT. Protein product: CSVEGTSGSSPASQYF.

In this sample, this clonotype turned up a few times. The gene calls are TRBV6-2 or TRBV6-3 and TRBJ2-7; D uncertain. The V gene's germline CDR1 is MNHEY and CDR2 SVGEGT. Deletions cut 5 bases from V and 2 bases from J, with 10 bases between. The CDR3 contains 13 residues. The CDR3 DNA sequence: TGTGCCAGCAGTCCGACTGTCACCTACGAGCAGTACTTC. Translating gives CASSPTVTYEQYF.